The source of this T cell receptor beta chain is a study of immune characterization of retroperitoneal liposarcoma. TCRdb re-derived calls from the PCR reads in MiXCR, one entry per CDR3 protein. The top ten hold roughly 8.5% of the sample, which has 8,500 to 11,000 distinct CDR3 sequences, approximately 30% seen once. The CDR3 loop spans 14 amino acids. Germline V gene sequence: CDR1 MNHNS, CDR2 SASEGT. Trimming cost V 5 bases and J 2 bases, with 10 bases left between them. The sequence was collected from a female donor with retroperitoneal liposarcoma. The specimen sequenced was tumor tissue. V usage is TRBV6-1 and J usage is TRBJ2-1; no firm D call. The CDR3 nucleotides read TGTGCCAGCAGTCCCCCGTTGCCCTACAATGAGCAGTTCTTC. Translation: CASSPPLPYNEQFF.